Each of the 28 T cell receptor beta chains below was sequenced from the same sample in a study of blood T cell repertoires in COVID-19. The table came from immunoSEQ multiplex PCR; TCRdb's copy has only in-frame clones and leaves some out. The table lists 150,000 to 200,000 clones, about 87% of them singletons, with roughly an eighth in the top ten. The sample consisted of peripheral blood. The receptors stem from a woman aged 70 to 79 with COVID-19, enrolled during active disease.

This clone was seen only a few times. This rearrangement joins TRBV7-9 to TRBJ1-1; the D gene is possibly TRBD1 (6 bases). This CDR3 is built from 14 residues. CDR1 is SEHNR and CDR2 is FQNEAQ in the germline V gene (reference sequence). Trimming took 5 bases from V and 5 from J, leaving 15 bases between them. The CDR3 DNA sequence: TGTGCCAGCAGCATACAGGGTCAGGGAACTGAAGCTTTCTTT. Translation: CASSIQGQGTEAFF.

The rearrangement links TRBV27 to TRBJ2-7; D is unresolved. With 2 bases removed from V and 1 base from J, the gap between germline ends came to 12 bases. This CDR3 is 15 amino acids long. The germline gives CDR1 MNHEY, CDR2 SMNVEV (reference sequence). CDR3 sequence: CASSLDRTASYEQYF. The DNA of the CDR3 is TGTGCCAGCAGTTTAGATCGAACAGCTTCCTACGAGCAGTACTTC.

The chain carries TRBV7-2 and TRBJ2-7; 9 positions agree with TRBD2. In germline, CDR1 is SGHTA, CDR2 FQGNSA. Unmatched junction bases numbered 11, after V lost 4 bases and J lost 1 base. CDR3 size: 17 residues. CDR3 in DNA: TGTGCCAGCAGCTACATGGGTCTAGCGGGGAGGTCCTACGAGCAGTACTTC. Translation: CASSYMGLAGRSYEQYF. Drawing the rest from reference TRBV7-2 and TRBJ2-7, the complete variable domain is GAGVSQSPSNKVTEKGKDVELRCDPISGHTALYWYRQSLGQGLEFLIYFQGNSAPDKSGLPSDRFSAERTGGSVSTLTIQRTQQEDSAVYLCASSYMGLAGRSYEQYFGPGTRLTVT.

CDR3 coding DNA: TGTGCCAGCACCGAACAGAGTACGCAAGAGACCCAGTACTTC. Encoded protein: CASTEQSTQETQYF. This sequence joins TRBV2 and TRBJ2-5; D ambiguous. This CDR3 comprises 14 residues. Trimming removed 7 bases from V and 2 bases from J, with 14 bases in between. The germline gives CDR1 SNHLY, CDR2 FYNNEI.

V and J are TRBV14 and TRBJ2-7; tentative D call: TRBD2 (5 bases). This CDR3 comprises 12 residues. The germline gives CDR1 SGHDN, CDR2 FVKESK. Trimming left V 3 bases short and J 11 bases short, with 14 bases between. The CDR3 nucleotides are TGTGCCAGCAGCCAGGTACCGGGGAAGGAGTACTTC. Its translation: CASSQVPGKEYF.

The V and J genes are TRBV6-5 and TRBJ2-7; 7 positions agree with TRBD1. This CDR3 region has 14 residues. Per germline, CDR1 MNHEY and CDR2 SVGAGI. With 8 bases clipped from V and 3 bases from J, the junction kept 10 bases outside the gene matches. The CDR3 is CASFTRDRVYEQYF. In nucleotides, the CDR3 is TGTGCCAGCTTTACAAGGGACAGAGTCTACGAGCAGTACTTC.

The rearrangement links TRBV6-1 to TRBJ1-5, with D perhaps TRBD1 (5 bases). The CDR3 has 15 residues. V was trimmed by 2 bases and J by 3 bases, leaving 11 bases between them. Looked up from germline, CDR1 is MNHNS and CDR2 is SASEGT. Here the CDR3 reads CASSESGTANQPQHF. In DNA form, the CDR3 reads TGTGCCAGCAGTGAATCGGGGACTGCCAATCAGCCCCAGCATTTT.

V usage is TRBV5-1 and J usage is TRBJ2-5; 11 bases line up with TRBD2. The length of the CDR3 is 15 residues. Germline V gene data show CDR1 as SGHRS and CDR2 as YFSETQ. V was clipped by 6 bases and J by 1 base; unmatched bases: 5. The CDR3 reads CASTLAGGSQETQYF. The CDR3 nucleotides are TGCGCCAGCACGCTAGCGGGAGGATCCCAAGAGACCCAGTACTTC. The full variable domain, in which reference TRBV5-1 and TRBJ2-5 provide the parts outside the CDR3, is KAGVTQTPRYLIKTRGQQVTLSCSPISGHRSVSWYQQTPGQGLQFLFEYFSETQRNKGNFPGRFSGRQFSNSRSEMNVSTLELGDSALYLCASTLAGGSQETQYFGPGTRLLVL.

The gene calls are TRBV19 and TRBJ2-7; possibly TRBD1 for D (5 bases). CDR3 length equals 14 residues. The V gene's germline CDR1 is LNHDA and CDR2 SQIVND (reference sequence). Trimming removed 5 bases at V and 5 bases at J, with 16 bases between. This CDR3 is CASSPLNRKDEQYF. The CDR3 DNA sequence: TGTGCCAGTAGTCCCCTGAACAGGAAGGACGAGCAGTACTTC.

V usage is TRBV7-2 and J usage is TRBJ1-1; TRBD1 is a possible D gene (5 bases). This CDR3 spans 15 amino acids. In germline, CDR1 is SGHTA, CDR2 FQGNSA. V lost 5 bases and J 0 bases, leaving 13 bases between the germline ends. CDR3 nucleotide sequence: TGTGCCAGCAGCCCCGCACCAGGGATGAACACTGAAGCTTTCTTT. Encoded protein: CASSPAPGMNTEAFF. The full variable domain, with the rest looked up from reference TRBV7-2 and TRBJ1-1, is GAGVSQSPSNKVTEKGKDVELRCDPISGHTALYWYRQSLGQGLEFLIYFQGNSAPDKSGLPSDRFSAERTGGSVSTLTIQRTQQEDSAVYLCASSPAPGMNTEAFFGQGTRLTVV.

This chain uses TRBV28 with TRBJ2-7; maybe TRBD2 (6 bases). Trimming shortened V by 5 bases and J by 6 bases, and 17 bases separated the two germline ends. Germline lookup yields CDR1 MDHEN and CDR2 SYDVKM. The CDR3 contains 14 residues. CDR3 sequence: CASSPIGGRVEQYF. CDR3 nucleotides: TGTGCCAGCAGTCCCATTGGAGGGAGAGTCGAGCAGTACTTC.

The genes are TRBV10-3 and TRBJ1-1, with a possible D match to TRBD1 (5 bases). The CDR3 is made up of 14 amino acids. The V end lost 4 bases, the J end lost 1 base, and 10 bases lay between the germline ends. CDR1 and CDR2 from the germline V gene are ENHRY and SYGVKD. The CDR3 DNA is TGTGCCATCAGTGTCGACAGAGCGAACACTGAAGCTTTCTTT. Translation gives CAISVDRANTEAFF.

The chain is built from TRBV11-3 and TRBJ2-1; no definite D call. Germline values: CDR1 SGHNT, CDR2 YENEEA. This CDR3 contains 13 residues. V dropped 5 bases and J dropped 5 bases, with 10 bases sitting between them. The CDR3 DNA reads as TGTGCCAGCAGCCGAGAGCTCCACAATGAGCAGTTCTTC. Amino acids: CASSRELHNEQFF.

This chain connects TRBV7-9 to TRBJ1-1; D gene ambiguous. The CDR3 is 13 residues long. V was cut by 1 base and J by 7 bases, with 10 bases left in between. CDR1 and CDR2 (germline): SEHNR, FQNEAQ (reference sequence). Here the CDR3 reads CASSLVVGVEAFF. The DNA of the CDR3 is TGTGCCAGCAGCTTAGTAGTGGGCGTTGAAGCTTTCTTT.

V usage is TRBV6-5 and J usage is TRBJ1-2, with D unclear. The V end was cut by 0 bases, the J end by 4 bases, with 9 bases between. The germline V gene encodes CDR1 MNHEY and CDR2 SVGAGI. There are 14 residues in the CDR3. CDR3 amino acids: CASSYSRNSYGYTF. CDR3 DNA: TGTGCCAGCAGTTACTCGCGCAACTCCTATGGCTACACCTTC.

The V gene is TRBV11-2, the J gene TRBJ2-1, with 12 bases lining up with TRBD2. Germline lookup yields CDR1 SGHAT and CDR2 FQNNGV. The CDR3 has 17 amino acids. Trimming took 4 bases from V and 2 from J; bases not matched to a gene: 6. This CDR3 is CASSSRLAGVAYNEQFF. In DNA form, the CDR3 reads TGTGCCAGCAGCTCAAGACTAGCGGGAGTGGCCTACAATGAGCAGTTCTTC.

V and J are TRBV30 and TRBJ1-1; the D is unclear. V was shortened by 1 base and J by 2 bases, with 5 bases between the two germline ends. This CDR3 is 12 amino acids long. Germline V gives CDR1 GTSNPN, CDR2 SVGIG (reference sequence). CDR3 DNA: TGTGCCTGGAGTGAAGCCAACACTGAAGCTTTCTTT. Protein sequence: CAWSEANTEAFF.

This clone turned up a few times. The chain combines TRBV19 with TRBJ1-5; the D is unclear. Deletions cut 4 bases from V and 5 bases from J, with 9 bases between. The CDR3 is 13 amino acids. The germline V gene encodes CDR1 LNHDA and CDR2 SQIVND (reference sequence). This chain's CDR3 is CASSTRVHQPQHF. The CDR3 bases are TGTGCCAGTAGTACCCGGGTGCATCAGCCCCAGCATTTT.

V is TRBV12-3 or TRBV12-4 and J is TRBJ2-3; no firm D call. The CDR3 totals 13 residues. V was clipped by 6 bases and J by 7 bases, with 14 bases between them. CDR3 sequence (DNA): TGTGCCAGCAGCGGCAGCTTGAGGAATACGCAGTATTTT. Translation gives CASSGSLRNTQYF.

This chain links TRBV18 with TRBJ1-1; no definite D call. The V gene's germline CDR1 is KGHSH and CDR2 LQKENI. The CDR3 is made up of 12 amino acids. V dropped 6 bases and J dropped 11 bases, with 16 bases sitting between them. The CDR3 reads CASSSVPFSAFF. As DNA, the CDR3 is TGTGCCAGCTCCTCGGTACCTTTTTCGGCTTTCTTT. Full variable domain (remainder filled in from reference TRBV18 and TRBJ1-1): NAGVMQNPRHLVRRRGQEARLRCSPMKGHSHVYWYRQLPEEGLKFMVYLQKENIIDESGMPKERFSAEFPKEGPSILRIQQVVRGDSAAYFCASSSVPFSAFFGQGTRLTVV.

V and J are TRBV30 and TRBJ2-1; 7 bases are a match to TRBD2. The V and J ends lost 7 bases and 1 base, in that order; junction bases with no gene match: 7. This CDR3 is 14 amino acids long. Germline V gives CDR1 GTSNPN, CDR2 SVGIG (reference sequence). CDR3 DNA sequence: TGTGCCTCGGATGCGGGAGTGTCCTACAATGAGCAGTTCTTC. Amino acid sequence: CASDAGVSYNEQFF.

Note on this clone: A much larger clone sits a single nucleotide away, making a read error possible. V and J are TRBV5-1 and TRBJ1-5, with a tentative D call TRBD1 (6 bases). The CDR3 consists of 16 residues. From germline, CDR1 is SGHRS and CDR2 YFSETQ. The CDR3 region is CARSLGEGEWGQPQHF. The CDR3 DNA reads TGCGCCCGCAGCTTGGGGGAGGGGGAATGGGGTCAGCCCCAGCATTTT.

The J gene is TRBJ1-2, the V gene TRBV3-1 (or the pseudogene TRBV3-2), with D possibly being TRBD1 (5 bases). This CDR3 is built from 12 residues. The V gene's germline CDR1 is LGHDT and CDR2 YNNKEL (reference sequence). V shed 1 base and J shed 6 bases, with 6 bases lying between them. The CDR3, as DNA: TGTGCCAGCAGCCAAGCAGGGAATGGCTACACCTTC. It yields the protein CASSQAGNGYTF.

The rearrangement uses TRBV5-4 and TRBJ2-3; D is possibly TRBD1 (5 bases). The CDR3 consists of 13 residues. CDR1 is SGHNT, CDR2 YYREEE, per germline (reference sequence). V lost 1 base and J 4 bases, leaving 7 bases between the germline ends. CDR3 protein: CASSLQGSDTQYF. The CDR3 bases are TGTGCCAGCAGCTTGCAGGGCTCAGATACGCAGTATTTT.

In this sample, this clone turned up once. The chain is built from TRBV13 and TRBJ2-7, with no clear D. Germline V CDR1 and CDR2: PRHDT, FYEKMQ (reference sequence). The CDR3 loop spans 14 amino acids. Trimming pared 1 base from V and 4 bases from J, leaving 11 bases between. CDR3 residues: CASSLAASGYEQYF. In DNA, the CDR3 is TGTGCCAGCAGCTTAGCGGCTTCGGGTTACGAGCAGTACTTC. Looking up the rest from reference TRBV13 and TRBJ2-7 gives the full variable domain: AAGVIQSPRHLIKEKRETATLKCYPIPRHDTVYWYQQGPGQDPQFLISFYEKMQSDKGSIPDRFSAQQFSDYHSELNMSSLELGDSALYFCASSLAASGYEQYFGPGTRLTVT.

The chain joins TRBV30 to TRBJ1-3; D ambiguous. This CDR3 is built from 13 residues. CDR1 is GTSNPN, CDR2 SVGIG, per germline (reference sequence). The V end was cut by 4 bases, the J end by 2 bases, with 9 bases between. The CDR3 loop is CAWKRTTGNTIYF. CDR3 DNA: TGTGCCTGGAAACGCACAACTGGAAACACCATATATTTT.

The chain recombines TRBV15 with TRBJ1-1, with a weak D call TRBD1 (6 bases). Trimming took off 0 bases at V and 10 bases at J, with 12 bases between the two ends. The germline CDR1 and CDR2 sequences are LNHNV and YYDKDF (reference sequence). The CDR3 is 13 amino acids. CDR3 DNA: TGTGCCACCAGCAGAGATCGCGGGGGGGCAGCTTTCTTT. Translated: CATSRDRGGAAFF.

The V and J genes are TRBV11-2 and TRBJ2-2; 7 bases map to TRBD2. Germline loops: CDR1 SGHAT, CDR2 FQNNGV. The V and J ends lost 8 bases and 7 bases, in that order; junction bases with no gene match: 10. The CDR3 spans 14 residues. In DNA form, the CDR3 reads TGTGCCAGCGGTAACGGGAGGCTCGGCGGGGAGCTGTTTTTT. Encoded protein: CASGNGRLGGELFF.